A single T cell receptor beta chain is shown here with its context. No antigen is known for it. The ends were cut back, 6 bases at V and 5 bases at J, with 10 bases in the middle. CDR3 size: 11 residues. Germline V lookup: CDR1 DFQATT, CDR2 SNEGSKA (reference sequence). This sample is part of a study of T-cell memory formation after mild COVID-19. TCRdb passed the 5' RACE reads through MiXCR, listing each CDR3 protein once. The repertoire holds 250,000 to 300,000 distinct CDR3 sequences, with roughly 17% as singletons. The study, taken as a whole, reports: Clones contracting day 15 to 85 were balanced CD4/CD8; later expanders leaned CD4+.

This chain links TRBV20-1 with TRBJ1-1, with no clear D. The sample comprised PBMCs or a T cell subset sorted from them (not recorded which). The TCR was taken from a man between 18 and 35 years old who had mild COVID-19 (a few samples of this study predate the infection). Cell type and time point are not known. Written as DNA, the CDR3 is TGCAGTGCCCCACTGTCAACTGAAGCTTTCTTT. It specifies CSAPLSTEAFF.